The clone carrying this TCR beta chain was found a few times. These data originate in a study of T cells after yellow fever vaccination. Using its own MiXCR run on the 5' RACE reads, TCRdb lists one record per CDR3 protein. The profile covers about 300,000 distinct CDR3 sequences, with 7.5% to 9.5% appearing a single time and 3% to 4% taken by the ten largest. The ends lost 6 bases at V and 6 bases at J; junction bases unmatched: 2. CDR3 size: 13 residues. Germline assignment: CDR1 SNHLY and CDR2 FYNNEI. This rearrangement joins TRBV2 to TRBJ1-5, with TRBD1 identical over 10 bases. The sequencing here drew on CD4+ T cells sorted from PBMCs, taken 5 days after the yellow fever booster vaccination. The receptor was isolated from a man between 18 and 35 years old who received the YFV17D yellow fever vaccine. CDR3 nucleotides: TGTGCCAGCAGGACAGGGGGCGGTCAGCCCCAGCATTTT. Amino acids: CASRTGGGQPQHF.